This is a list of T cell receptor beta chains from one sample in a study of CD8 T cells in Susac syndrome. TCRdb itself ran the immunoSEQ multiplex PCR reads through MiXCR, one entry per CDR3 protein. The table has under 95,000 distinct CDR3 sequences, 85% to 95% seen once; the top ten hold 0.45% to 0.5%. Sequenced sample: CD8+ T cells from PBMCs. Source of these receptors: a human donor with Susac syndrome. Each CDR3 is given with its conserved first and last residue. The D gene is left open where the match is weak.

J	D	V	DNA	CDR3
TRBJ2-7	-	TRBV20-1	TGCAGTGCTAGAGATTTGTTGGGCGGAGTCGGTTCCTACGAGCAGTACTTC	CSARDLLGGVGSYEQYF
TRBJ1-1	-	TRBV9	TGTGCCAGCAGCGGGCAAACTGAAGCTTTCTTT	CASSGQTEAFF
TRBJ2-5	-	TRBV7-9	TGTGCCAGCAGCAAGGAGACTGAGACCCAGTACTTC	CASSKETETQYF
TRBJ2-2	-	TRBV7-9	TGTACAGTGGACACTATCGCGAACACCGGGGAGCTGTTTTTT	CTVDTIANTGELFF
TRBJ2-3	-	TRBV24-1	TGTGCCACCAGTGATTTACCCAATACGCAGTATTTT	CATSDLPNTQYF
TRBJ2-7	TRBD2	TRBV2	TGTGCCAGTGTAGGAGCGGGAGCATACGAGCAGTACTTC	CASVGAGAYEQYF
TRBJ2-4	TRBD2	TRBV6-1	TGTGCCAGCGGGGGGACTAGCGGACCCACCGAGAAAAACATTCAGTACTTC	CASGGTSGPTEKNIQYF
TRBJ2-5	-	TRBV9	TGTGCCAGCAGCGGCTCCGGGACCGCCAGGGAGACCCAGTACTTC	CASSGSGTARETQYF
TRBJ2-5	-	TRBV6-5	TGTGCCAGCACCACCCCCCGGCTAGGAGAGACCCAGTACTTC	CASTTPRLGETQYF
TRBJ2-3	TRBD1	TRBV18	TGTGCCAGCTCGCCGGGACAGGGGACAGATACGCAGTATTTT	CASSPGQGTDTQYF
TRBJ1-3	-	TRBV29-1	TGCAGCGCAGAGGGCACACTGGACTCTGGAAACACCATATATTTT	CSAEGTLDSGNTIYF